The text below deals with one TCR beta chain. V lost 3 bases, J lost 5 bases, and 20 bases lay in between. The CDR3 runs to 15 residues. Germline assignment: CDR1 DFQATT and CDR2 SNEGSKA (reference sequence). The sample originates from a study of blood T cell repertoires in COVID-19. Sequencing used immunoSEQ multiplex PCR; TCRdb keeps in-frame clones, though not all of them. The sample has more than 130,000 clones; about 88% are singletons. Sequencing used peripheral blood. The TCR sequence derives from a man between 45 and 60 years old with active or convalescent COVID-19. The J gene is TRBJ2-7, the V gene TRBV20-1, with unresolved D. The CDR3 reads CSASNSRSRYDEQYF. The CDR3 DNA reads TGCAGTGCTAGTAACAGTCGATCACGCTACGACGAGCAGTACTTC.